This TCR beta chain derives from a study of long-term antiretroviral therapy in people with HIV. V lost 5 bases and J 0 bases, leaving 7 bases between the germline ends. The germline gives CDR1 ENHRY, CDR2 SYGVKD. CDR3 length: 13 residues. Investigators performed immunoSEQ version v3.0 at survey level. The assay was immunoSEQ multiplex PCR, and TCRdb's table has in-frame clones only and misses some. The table has 15,000 to 20,000 clones, around 75% seen once. The sequencing here drew on unsorted PBMCs, taken 0.5 years before starting antiretroviral therapy. The clonotype originates from a man aged 18 to 30 with HIV. This chain connects TRBV10-3 to TRBJ1-1; D is unresolved. The CDR3 loop is CAISPAVNTEAFF. CDR3 bases: TGTGCCATCAGTCCCGCGGTGAACACTGAAGCTTTCTTT.